The source of this T cell receptor beta chain is a study of T cell responses to AZD1222 COVID-19 vaccine. Study results and limitations: The donors showed a predominance of white British ancestry and of females, with possible underestimation of clonal diversity.

Comments on this clone: What it binds is not known.

V shed 1 base and J shed 0 bases, with 13 bases lying between them. CDR1 is KGHSH, CDR2 LQKENI, per germline. This CDR3 contains 17 residues. Profiled with immunoSEQ multiplex PCR; TCRdb holds only in-frame clones, not every one. The sample carries 65,000 to 85,000 clones, approximately 85% recorded once. The V and J genes are TRBV18 and TRBJ2-1, with a tentative D call TRBD1 (7 bases). The source was peripheral blood, collected 28 days after the second AZD1222 dose. This receptor was obtained from an adult who received the AZD1222 COVID-19 vaccine. CDR3 sequence: CASSPQGQTSSYNEQFF. DNA of the CDR3: TGTGCCAGCTCACCACAGGGACAGACTAGCTCCTACAATGAGCAGTTCTTC.